This T cell receptor beta chain was profiled in a study of shared clonotypes between healthy human individuals. Note on this clone: Other nucleotide sequences from this sample produce the same CDR3.

The CDR3 runs 11 residues. CDR1 is ENHRY and CDR2 is SYGVKD in the germline V gene. V was shortened by 6 bases and J by 3 bases, with 5 bases between the two germline ends. Replicate PCRs for sorted subsets used roughly 200 ng DNA; this equaled tens of thousands of T cell genomes. TCRdb keeps only in-frame clones here, not all; method: immunoSEQ multiplex PCR. The sample records 950,000 to 1,300,000 clones, about 75% being singletons. The V gene is TRBV10-3, the J gene TRBJ1-2; no firm D call. Source material: memory CD4+ T cells sorted from blood. Subset specified: CD45RA-negative fraction. The source is a young man in good health. CDR3 region: CAISRDYGYTF. The CDR3 nucleotides are TGTGCCATCAGCCGGGACTATGGCTACACCTTC.